Below, 11 T cell receptor beta chains from the same sample are listed, as sequenced in a study of identical twins. TCRdb recomputed calls from the 5' RACE reads with MiXCR, one row per CDR3 protein. The table lists fewer than 550,000 distinct CDR3 sequences, roughly 15% of them singletons. The sample was also reused in another study, on yellow fever vaccine responses in identical twins.

Material: CD4+ T cells sorted from blood. These receptors were collected from a woman aged 18-29 years in good health.

This clonotype was seen more than once but under ten times. The rearrangement links TRBV19 to TRBJ2-5, with D perhaps matching TRBD2 (5 bases). The V end was cut by 8 bases, the J end by 2 bases, with 18 bases between. The CDR3 contains 15 residues. CDR1 LNHDA and CDR2 SQIVND come from the germline V gene (reference sequence). Written as DNA, the CDR3 is TGTGCCAGTTCCGCCTTGACGTCGGGGCAAGAGACCCAGTACTTC. This sequence encodes CASSALTSGQETQYF.

The sample holds a few counts of this clonotype. This rearrangement joins TRBV23-1 to TRBJ1-6, with D hard to call. TRBV23-1 is designated an ORF whose function remains uncertain. CDR3 length: 16 amino acids. V was cut by 0 bases and J by 2 bases, with 8 bases left in between. The CDR3 here is CASSQSRITYNSPLHF. The DNA for the CDR3 is TGCGCCAGCAGTCAATCCAGGATAACCTATAATTCACCCCTCCACTTT.

This clonotype occurred a few times. The chain couples TRBV18 to TRBJ2-7; 10 nucleotides line up with TRBD1. The CDR3 is made up of 14 amino acids. Germline V gives CDR1 KGHSH, CDR2 LQKENI. V lost 4 bases, J lost 0 bases, and 0 bases stayed unmatched. The CDR3 spells CASSRTGGSYEQYF. Written as DNA, the CDR3 is TGTGCCAGCTCACGGACAGGGGGCTCCTACGAGCAGTACTTC.

This clonotype has a handful of counts. This sequence joins TRBV10-3 and TRBJ2-7; 7 bases align to TRBD1. The CDR3 contains 15 residues. Trimming cost V 3 bases and J 0 bases; bases outside gene matches: 5. Germline V CDR1 and CDR2: ENHRY, SYGVKD. CDR3 sequence reads: CAISDQTGSSYEQYF. CDR3 DNA sequence: TGTGCCATCAGTGACCAGACAGGGAGCTCCTACGAGCAGTACTTC.

The chain uses TRBV2 and TRBJ2-1; a weak D match, TRBD2 (6 bases). Trimming pared 10 bases from V and 10 bases from J, leaving 11 bases between. The CDR3 covers 10 residues. The V gene's germline CDR1 is SNHLY and CDR2 FYNNEI. The CDR3 DNA reads TGTGCCACCTACCGGGGGGAGCAGTTCTTC. This translates into CATYRGEQFF.

The chain carries TRBV28 and TRBJ2-1, with 8 bases that match TRBD2. Trimming cost V 6 bases and J 4 bases; bases outside gene matches: 11. The CDR3 loop spans 16 amino acids. Germline V gives CDR1 MDHEN, CDR2 SYDVKM. The CDR3 DNA reads TGTGCCAGCAGAACGCCCGGGACTAGTGCTTACAATGAGCAGTTCTTC. Its protein product is CASRTPGTSAYNEQFF.

This clonotype was observed a few times. V usage is TRBV13 and J usage is TRBJ2-1; D uncertain. The CDR3 has 16 residues. Trimming removed 6 bases from V and 0 bases from J, with 15 bases in between. Germline lookup yields CDR1 PRHDT and CDR2 FYEKMQ (reference sequence). The DNA for the CDR3 is TGTGCCAGCAGACTTTCGAGCGAGAGCTCCTACAATGAGCAGTTCTTC. It encodes CASRLSSESSYNEQFF.

This clonotype was recorded a few times. CDR3 nucleotides: TGTGCCAGCAGCCAAGTTTCGGCGGGGGGGTACAATGAGCAGTTCTTC. This sequence encodes CASSQVSAGGYNEQFF. The gene calls are TRBV3-1 and TRBJ2-1; 9 bases agree with TRBD2. Per germline, CDR1 LGHDT and CDR2 YNNKEL (reference sequence). The ends lost 1 base at V and 4 bases at J; junction bases unmatched: 5. The CDR3 runs 16 residues.

This clonotype was recorded at least ten times. This chain connects TRBV5-1 to TRBJ2-2; D perhaps matches TRBD1 (5 bases). The length of the CDR3 is 17 residues. Germline V CDR1 and CDR2: SGHRS, YFSETQ. The V gene lost 4 bases and the J gene lost 4 bases, with 20 bases spanning the gap. The CDR3 reads CASSTLPTLQVTGELFF. DNA of the CDR3: TGCGCCAGCAGCACCCTGCCCACCTTACAGGTCACCGGGGAGCTGTTTTTT.

In this sample, this clonotype turned up a few times. The chain couples TRBV7-2 to TRBJ2-3; possible D gene TRBD2, 6 bases. Trimming left V 5 bases short and J 0 bases short, with 18 bases between. CDR3 length equals 17 residues. Germline CDR1 SGHTA, CDR2 FQGNSA. The DNA of the CDR3 is TGTGCCAGCAGCACTCAACTAGCAGTAACTAGCACAGATACGCAGTATTTT. It translates to CASSTQLAVTSTDTQYF.

The chain links TRBV4-1 to TRBJ1-2; D gene uncertain. The CDR3 is made up of 16 amino acids. Germline V lookup: CDR1 MGHRA, CDR2 YSYEKL. V was pared by 6 bases and J by 2 bases, with 19 bases between. This CDR3 reads CASRPYYSEVNYGYTF. The DNA for the CDR3 is TGCGCCAGCAGACCCTACTACTCGGAAGTCAACTATGGCTACACCTTC.